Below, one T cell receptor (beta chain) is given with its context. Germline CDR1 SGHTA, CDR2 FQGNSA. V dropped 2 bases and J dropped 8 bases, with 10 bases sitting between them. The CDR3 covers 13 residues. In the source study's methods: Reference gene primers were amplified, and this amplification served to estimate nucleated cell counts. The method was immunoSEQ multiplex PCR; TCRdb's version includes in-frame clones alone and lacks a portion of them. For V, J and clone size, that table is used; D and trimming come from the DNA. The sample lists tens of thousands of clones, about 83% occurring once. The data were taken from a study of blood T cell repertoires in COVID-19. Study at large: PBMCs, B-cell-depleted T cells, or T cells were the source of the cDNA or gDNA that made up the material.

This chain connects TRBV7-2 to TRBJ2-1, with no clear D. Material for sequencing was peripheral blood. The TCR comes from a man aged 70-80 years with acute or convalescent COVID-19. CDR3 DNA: TGTGCCAGCAGCTTATCTCTAAACCATGAGCAGTTCTTC. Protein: CASSLSLNHEQFF.